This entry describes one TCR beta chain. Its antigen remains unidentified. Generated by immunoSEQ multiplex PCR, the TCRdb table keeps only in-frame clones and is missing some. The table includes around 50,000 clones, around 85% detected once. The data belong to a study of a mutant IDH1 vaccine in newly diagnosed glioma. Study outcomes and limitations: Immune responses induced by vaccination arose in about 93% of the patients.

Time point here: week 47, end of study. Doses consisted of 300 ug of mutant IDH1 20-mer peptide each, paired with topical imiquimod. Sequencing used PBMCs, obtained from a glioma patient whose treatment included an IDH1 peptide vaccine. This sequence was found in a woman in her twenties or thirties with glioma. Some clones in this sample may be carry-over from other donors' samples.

The CDR3 protein is CASGPPSWTYTGELFF. In DNA form, the CDR3 reads TGTGCTAGTGGTCCCCCATCATGGACCTACACCGGGGAGCTGTTTTTT. The rearrangement joins TRBV12-5 to TRBJ2-2; D is undetermined. The CDR3 totals 16 residues. The V end lost 5 bases, the J end lost 3 bases, and 16 bases lay between the germline ends. Germline CDR1 LGHNT, CDR2 FRNRAP.